Shown below are 21 T cell receptor beta chains from a single sample sequenced in a study of blood T cells in healthy people across ages (dated by TCRdb to between 2014 and 2017). Library preparation was by 5' RACE. A second about 7 to 11 cycle PCR used a sample-barcoded 5' primer and a J-beta primer mix. TCRdb itself trimmed the public reads at Q25 with fastp, ran MiXCR and retained productive beta chains. For every CDR3 protein sequence, its rows merge into one entry that carries the most common genes and DNA. This sample is represented by roughly 1.9 million distinct CDR3 sequences; 30% to 40% of them were singletons. The ten largest make up more than 20% of the sample. Material: blood. The receptors stem from a human donor in good health.

V gene TRBV6-1 combines with J gene TRBJ2-1; D is unclear. Trimming stripped 10 bases from V and 7 bases from J, with 14 bases between. This CDR3 region has 12 residues. Germline CDR1 is MNHNS and CDR2 is SASEGT. The CDR3 spells CATSRLSNEQFF. The CDR3 region has the DNA TGTGCCACGTCACGTCTTAGTAATGAGCAGTTCTTC.

The chain couples TRBV20-1 to TRBJ2-3, with D possibly TRBD2 on 5 matching bases. V lost 5 bases and J lost 2, with 11 bases in between. The CDR3 runs to 13 residues. Per germline, CDR1 DFQATT and CDR2 SNEGSKA (reference sequence). DNA for the CDR3: TGCAGTGCTCTCTCCGGGGTCACAGATACGCAGTATTTT. Its translation: CSALSGVTDTQYF.

The CDR3 DNA reads as TGCGCCAGCAGCCCTGTGGCGGGGGGGCGAAATGAGCAGTTCTTC. It yields the protein CASSPVAGGRNEQFF. This chain connects TRBV5-1 to TRBJ2-1; the match to TRBD2 covers 9 bases. This CDR3 is built from 15 residues. Unmatched junction bases numbered 9, after V lost 4 bases and J lost 7 bases. Germline lookup yields CDR1 SGHRS and CDR2 YFSETQ.

This clonotype was seen a few times. V is TRBV7-2 and J is TRBJ1-2; tentative D call: TRBD1 (6 bases). The CDR3 runs 15 residues. Germline V gives CDR1 SGHTA, CDR2 FQGNSA. V was trimmed by 4 bases and J by 6 bases, leaving 18 bases between them. The CDR3 nucleotides are TGTGCCAGCAGCTCCGCATGGACCGCAGGGGATGGCTACACCTTC. Protein product: CASSSAWTAGDGYTF.

This clonotype was found a few times. The chain couples TRBV4-3 to TRBJ2-3, with 7 bases lining up with TRBD2. The J segment lost 8 bases and the V segment lost 4 bases, leaving 21 bases of the junction unmatched. The CDR3 spans 18 residues. Per germline, CDR1 LGHNA and CDR2 YSLEER. The CDR3 sequence: CASSPGPVAGLRRGTQYF. CDR3 bases: TGCGCCAGCAGCCCCGGTCCCGTAGCGGGTCTGCGGCGTGGTACGCAGTATTTT.

V and J are TRBV5-1 and TRBJ1-6; TRBD1 is a possible D gene (5 bases). The V end lost 4 bases, the J end lost 8 bases, and 13 bases lay between the germline ends. Germline V lookup: CDR1 SGHRS, CDR2 YFSETQ. There are 14 residues in the CDR3. The CDR3 spells CASSPDTVDSPLHF. The CDR3 DNA reads TGCGCCAGCAGCCCGGACACGGTCGATTCACCCCTCCACTTT.

The CDR3 bases are TGCAGTGCTAGAGATCAAGGGGCAGCGGGGGGGCTAAACAATGAGCAGTTCTTC. This translates into CSARDQGAAGGLNNEQFF. This sequence joins TRBV20-1 and TRBJ2-1; 10 nucleotides line up with TRBD2. Germline CDR1 and CDR2: DFQATT and SNEGSKA (reference sequence). V lost 0 bases and J lost 5; bases outside the gene matches: 13. The CDR3 contains 18 residues.

V usage is TRBV10-3 and J usage is TRBJ2-3; TRBD1 is a possible D gene (6 bases). Trimming took off 3 bases at V and 2 bases at J, with 9 bases between the two ends. Germline V lookup: CDR1 ENHRY, CDR2 SYGVKD. The CDR3 spans 14 residues. Written as DNA, the CDR3 is TGTGCCATCAGTGAAGGACAGCTCACAGATACGCAGTATTTT. It encodes CAISEGQLTDTQYF.

This clonotype was counted a few times. V gene TRBV24-1 combines with J gene TRBJ2-1; D unresolved. Trimming stripped 1 base from V and 6 bases from J, with 6 bases between. The germline CDR1 and CDR2 sequences are KGHDR and SFDVKD. The CDR3 has 13 residues. Here the CDR3 DNA reads TGTGCCACCAGTGATTTTACGCGCAATGAGCAGTTCTTC. This codes for CATSDFTRNEQFF.

CDR3 in amino acids: CSVEKGFDTEAFF. The CDR3 DNA follows: TGCAGCGTTGAAAAGGGTTTTGACACTGAAGCTTTCTTT. The rearrangement links TRBV29-1 to TRBJ1-1; D remains ambiguous. The V end was cut by 2 bases, the J end by 3 bases, with 10 bases between. Looked up from germline, CDR1 is SQVTM and CDR2 is ANQGSEA. The CDR3 length is 13 residues.

V gene TRBV6-2 or TRBV6-3 combines with J gene TRBJ2-7; D ambiguous. This CDR3 has 12 residues. V lost 5 bases and J 2 bases, leaving 7 bases between the germline ends. CDR1 and CDR2 (germline): MNHEY, SVGEGT. This CDR3 reads CASSPWAYEQYF. The DNA of the CDR3 is TGTGCCAGCAGTCCTTGGGCCTACGAGCAGTACTTC.

V gene TRBV5-1 combines with J gene TRBJ2-5, with 9 positions matching TRBD1. In germline, CDR1 is SGHRS, CDR2 YFSETQ. The CDR3 extends over 15 amino acids. The J segment lost 4 bases and the V segment lost 4 bases, leaving 8 bases of the junction unmatched. Here the CDR3 DNA reads TGCGCCAGCAGCGTGGACAGGGGCCATGTAGAGACCCAGTACTTC. Its translation is CASSVDRGHVETQYF.

This clonotype was counted between two and nine times. The chain joins TRBV6-5 to TRBJ1-1; D is perhaps TRBD1 (5 bases). Germline V CDR1 and CDR2: MNHEY, SVGAGI. Trimming left V 6 bases short and J 1 base short, with 12 bases between. CDR3 size: 14 residues. In nucleotides, the CDR3 is TGTGCCAGCAGCCGGGGCGTGCAGAACACTGAAGCTTTCTTT. Encoded protein: CASSRGVQNTEAFF.

The CDR3 reads CASSPPDRGLSTEAFF. CDR3 coding DNA: TGTGCCAGCAGCCCGCCGGACAGGGGGCTGAGCACTGAAGCTTTCTTT. The chain employs TRBV4-2 and TRBJ1-1; TRBD1 matches at 11 bases. CDR3 length: 16 residues. CDR1 is LGHNA, CDR2 YNFKEQ, per germline. The V gene end was trimmed by 4 bases and the J gene end by 4 bases; junction bases not matched to a gene: 8.

This chain connects TRBV29-1 to TRBJ2-5; no reliable D call. This CDR3 is 12 amino acids long. Germline lookup yields CDR1 SQVTM and CDR2 ANQGSEA. The V gene lost 6 bases and the J gene lost 2 bases, with 10 bases spanning the gap. CDR3 coding DNA: TGCAGCGTGGCCCAACAGCAAGAGACCCAGTACTTC. Protein: CSVAQQQETQYF.

The chain carries TRBV6-5 and TRBJ1-2, with TRBD1 matching 7 bases. This CDR3 has 15 residues. Germline loops: CDR1 MNHEY, CDR2 SVGAGI. J lost 7 bases, V lost 6 bases, and 14 bases had no gene match. CDR3 in amino acids: CASRRGADRVGGYTF. The CDR3 DNA sequence: TGTGCCAGCAGACGGGGAGCTGACAGGGTGGGTGGCTACACCTTC.

This clonotype appeared a few times. This chain links TRBV20-1 with TRBJ1-2; maybe TRBD1 (6 bases). The V end lost 6 bases, the J end lost 8 bases, and 19 bases lay between the germline ends. Germline assignment: CDR1 DFQATT and CDR2 SNEGSKA (reference sequence). The CDR3 length is 13 residues. The CDR3 here is CSAHYRVGSGYTF. CDR3 nucleotides: TGCAGTGCACATTACAGGGTAGGGAGCGGCTACACCTTC.

The table lists this clonotype with a few counts. The gene calls are TRBV15 and TRBJ1-2; tentatively, D is TRBD1 (6 bases). This CDR3 has 15 amino acids. From germline, CDR1 is LNHNV and CDR2 YYDKDF (reference sequence). Deletions cut 5 bases from V and 3 bases from J, with 16 bases between. The CDR3 DNA reads TGTGCCACCAGCTCCTCCGTGGGGGCGGACTATGGCTACACCTTC. Translation gives CATSSSVGADYGYTF.

This clonotype has more than one count but fewer than ten. The chain links TRBV27 to TRBJ1-6; D not resolved. The CDR3 covers 15 residues. The germline V gene has CDR1 MNHEY and CDR2 SMNVEV (reference sequence). V was trimmed by 10 bases and J by 2 bases, leaving 15 bases between them. The CDR3: CATQPPRAYNSPLHF. Here the CDR3 DNA reads TGTGCCACCCAACCCCCGCGGGCCTATAATTCACCCCTCCACTTT.

Note on this clonotype: One junction end does not reproduce the germline sequence, and a read error may be involved. V gene TRBV3-1 combines with J gene TRBJ2-7, with a possible D match to TRBD2 (6 bases). The CDR3 has 16 residues. The V gene's germline CDR1 is LGHDT and CDR2 YNNKEL (reference sequence). The CDR3 sequence: CASSQDGRGSSYEQYF. The DNA for the CDR3 is TGTGCCAGCAGCCAAGATGGCCGGGGGAGCTCCTACGAACAGTACTTC.

This clonotype was picked up a small number of times. J is TRBJ1-1 and V is TRBV7-2, with D unresolved. The ends were cut back, 11 bases at V and 1 base at J, with 14 bases in the middle. The germline V gene encodes CDR1 SGHTA and CDR2 FQGNSA. The CDR3 is 13 residues long. Here the CDR3 reads CACMRGQNTEAFF. DNA for the CDR3: TGTGCCTGCATGAGAGGGCAGAACACTGAAGCTTTCTTT. Variable domain in full (rest from reference TRBV7-2 and TRBJ1-1): GAGVSQSPSNKVTEKGKDVELRCDPISGHTALYWYRQSLGQGLEFLIYFQGNSAPDKSGLPSDRFSAERTGGSVSTLTIQRTQQEDSAVYLCACMRGQNTEAFFGQGTRLTVV.